This T cell receptor beta chain was captured by sequencing in a study of T cell responses to AZD1222 COVID-19 vaccine. The germline CDR1 and CDR2 sequences are SEHNR and FQNEAQ (reference sequence). V was pared by 5 bases and J by 8 bases, with 7 bases of the junction left unmatched. CDR3 length: 15 residues. Libraries were prepared by immunoSEQ multiplex PCR; TCRdb keeps only in-frame clonotypes and omits some of them. The data hold about 120,000 clones, with 85% to 95% observed a single time. As concerns this clone: What it binds is not known.

Study-wide results and caveats: Donors were chiefly white British, with a greater number of females, and clonal diversity was perhaps underestimated. Spike was spanned by vaccine-associated CD4 TCRs, which were dominant at 160-218 and 743-854.

The starting material was peripheral blood, obtained on day 0 of AZD1222 vaccination. This chain uses TRBV7-9 with TRBJ1-6; 9 positions agree with TRBD1. The clonotype was recovered from an adult in good health. The CDR3 nucleotides are TGTGCCAGCAGCCTCCGGGACAGGGTTGATTCACCCCTCCACTTT. Its translation is CASSLRDRVDSPLHF.